This entry is about one T cell receptor beta chain. No antigen is known for it. The data derive from a study of cytomegalovirus exposure and HLA in healthy donors. General study results and limits: Some highly shared sequence variants likely arose as a pipeline artifact. It was taken for granted in presence/absence analyses that sequencing depth across donors was roughly uniform. The classifier reportedly diagnosed cytomegalovirus status with high sensitivity and specificity.

V was clipped by 5 bases and J by 4 bases, with 11 bases between them. The CDR3 is made up of 13 amino acids. Germline CDR1 and CDR2: LNHNV and YYDKDF (reference sequence). PCR employed 60 Vbeta and 13 Jbeta primers. Some clones are missing from TCRdb's copy, which holds only in-frame ones; the method was immunoSEQ multiplex PCR. This sample has fewer than 200,000 clones, with 72% found just once. The chain carries TRBV15 and TRBJ1-2; tentatively, D is TRBD1 (5 bases). The source is a human donor in good health. Sequences were obtained from PBMCs. The CDR3 here is CATSPVQGYGYTF. The CDR3 region has the DNA TGTGCCACCAGCCCGGTCCAGGGCTATGGCTACACCTTC. Using reference TRBV15 and TRBJ1-2 for the parts outside the CDR3, the full variable domain is DAMVIQNPRYQVTQFGKPVTLSCSQTLNHNVMYWYQQKSSQAPKLLFHYYDKDFNNEADTPDNFQSRRPNTSFCFLDIRSPGLGDTAMYLCATSPVQGYGYTFGSGTRLTVV.